A selection of T cell receptor beta chains follows, all from one sample in a study of cytomegalovirus exposure and HLA in healthy donors. Clones were sequenced by immunoSEQ multiplex PCR, and TCRdb holds only the in-frame ones, with some missing. Of 150,000 to 200,000 clones in the sample, 70% to 85% were seen once. Material for sequencing was PBMCs. These receptors all stem from a middle-aged man in good health and CMV-seropositive. CDR3s include the opening cysteine and the closing phenylalanine or tryptophan. The order of the fields is V gene, J gene, clone size, D gene, CDR3 protein, CDR3 DNA. D genes are given only for firm matches. Clone size is stated in some rows and not others, as once, few, many or a class when expanded.

V: TRBV7-8
J: TRBJ2-7
size: .
D: .
CDR3: CASSLERRDSSYEQYF
DNA: TGTGCCAGCAGCTTAGAGCGGCGGGATTCTTCCTACGAGCAGTACTTC

V: TRBV10-3
J: TRBJ1-6
size: .
D: .
CDR3: CAITPPGANNSPLHF
DNA: TGTGCCATCACCCCTCCAGGGGCCAATAATTCACCCCTCCACTTT

V: TRBV6-5
J: TRBJ2-7
size: .
D: TRBD2
CDR3: CASTGLAGSNEQYF
DNA: TGTGCCAGCACCGGACTAGCGGGATCCAACGAGCAGTACTTC

V: TRBV10-3
J: TRBJ1-5
size: .
D: TRBD1
CDR3: CAIRDSGTGAHNQPQHF
DNA: TGTGCCATCAGAGATTCCGGGACAGGGGCACACAATCAGCCCCAGCATTTT

V: TRBV6-1
J: TRBJ2-7
size: few
D: .
CDR3: CASSGSGFYEQYF
DNA: TGTGCCAGCAGTGGATCAGGTTTCTACGAGCAGTACTTC

V: TRBV30
J: TRBJ2-7
size: .
D: .
CDR3: CAWSGTAYEQYF
DNA: TGTGCCTGGAGTGGCACAGCCTACGAGCAGTACTTC

V: TRBV2
J: TRBJ2-2
size: few
D: .
CDR3: CASRGQPDGGELFF
DNA: TGTGCCAGCAGGGGGCAGCCGGACGGCGGGGAGCTGTTTTTT

V: TRBV28
J: TRBJ2-3
size: .
D: TRBD2
CDR3: CASRTAGESTDTQYF
DNA: TGTGCCAGCAGAACAGCGGGGGAAAGCACAGATACGCAGTATTTT

V: TRBV19
J: TRBJ2-3
size: .
D: .
CDR3: CASRASGTDTQYF
DNA: TGTGCCAGTAGGGCTAGCGGCACAGATACGCAGTATTTT

V: TRBV18
J: TRBJ1-3
size: once
D: .
CDR3: CASSPKAGNSGNTIYF
DNA: TGTGCCAGCTCACCGAAAGCAGGGAACTCTGGAAACACCATATATTTT

V: TRBV6-1
J: TRBJ2-7
size: .
D: TRBD1
CDR3: CASSTRTGDEQYF
DNA: TGTGCCAGCAGTACTCGGACAGGGGACGAGCAGTACTTC

V: TRBV14
J: TRBJ1-1
size: few
D: .
CDR3: CASSFAKKYNRNTEAFF
DNA: TGTGCCAGCAGCTTTGCAAAAAAATATAACAGGAACACTGAAGCTTTCTTT

V: TRBV5-1
J: TRBJ2-2
size: .
D: .
CDR3: CASSLVRGNTGELFF
DNA: TGTGCCAGCAGCTTGGTTCGGGGGAACACCGGGGAGCTGTTTTTT

V: TRBV27
J: TRBJ1-1
size: .
D: TRBD1
CDR3: CASSPGQGHMGTEAFF
DNA: TGTGCCAGCAGTCCAGGACAGGGCCATATGGGAACTGAAGCTTTCTTT

V: TRBV7-8
J: TRBJ1-6
size: few
D: .
CDR3: CASSSLGAYNSPLHF
DNA: TGTGCCAGCAGCTCTCTAGGGGCCTATAATTCACCCCTCCACTTT

V: TRBV18
J: TRBJ1-6
size: .
D: TRBD1
CDR3: CASSGDRVHNSPLHF
DNA: TGTGCCAGCTCGGGGGACAGGGTCCATAATTCACCCCTCCACTTT

V: TRBV10-3
J: TRBJ1-1
size: .
D: .
CDR3: CAISEAGNTEAFF
DNA: TGTGCCATCAGTGAAGCAGGGAACACTGAAGCTTTCTTT

V: TRBV4-3
J: TRBJ2-7
size: .
D: TRBD1
CDR3: CASSQEGDSATGVYEQYF
DNA: TGCGCCAGCAGCCAAGAGGGTGACAGTGCGACAGGGGTTTACGAGCAGTACTTC

V: TRBV19
J: TRBJ2-2
size: .
D: .
CDR3: CASSLTGTNTGELFF
DNA: TGTGCCAGTAGCCTTACAGGCACGAACACCGGGGAGCTGTTTTTT

V: TRBV6-6
J: TRBJ1-4
size: .
D: TRBD1
CDR3: CASSRQGEKGKLFF
DNA: TGTGCCAGCAGTAGACAGGGGGAGAAAGGAAAACTGTTTTTT

V: TRBV6-5
J: TRBJ1-5
size: .
D: .
CDR3: CASSPTDQGQPQHF
DNA: TGTGCCAGCAGTCCCACAGATCAGGGGCAGCCCCAGCATTTT

V: TRBV18
J: TRBJ2-5
size: .
D: .
CDR3: CASSPTQETQYF
DNA: TGTGCCAGCTCACCGACACAAGAGACCCAGTACTTC

V: TRBV27
J: TRBJ1-2
size: .
D: .
CDR3: CASSLREGWSGGYTF
DNA: TGTGCCAGCAGTTTAAGGGAGGGGTGGAGCGGTGGCTACACCTTC

V: TRBV5-4
J: TRBJ1-6
size: .
D: TRBD1
CDR3: CASRPAPGQGTSPLHF
DNA: TGTGCCAGCAGGCCCGCCCCGGGACAGGGGACTTCACCCCTCCACTTT

V: TRBV18
J: TRBJ2-3
size: .
D: TRBD1
CDR3: CASSPWRQGMPPDTQYF
DNA: TGTGCCAGCTCACCATGGAGACAGGGGATGCCTCCAGATACGCAGTATTTT

V: TRBV11-2
J: TRBJ2-3
size: .
D: TRBD2
CDR3: CASSSPRGGAADTQYF
DNA: TGTGCCAGCAGCTCCCCCCGGGGGGGAGCTGCAGATACGCAGTATTTT

V: TRBV11-2
J: TRBJ1-2
size: .
D: .
CDR3: CASSLSGAGYTF
DNA: TGTGCCAGCAGCTTAAGTGGGGCTGGCTACACCTTC

V: TRBV7-6
J: TRBJ2-5
size: once
D: .
CDR3: CASSLVRAGGIETQYF
DNA: TGTGCCAGCAGCTTAGTAAGGGCAGGGGGGATTGAGACCCAGTACTTC

V: TRBV19
J: TRBJ1-4
size: .
D: TRBD1
CDR3: CASSPGTATNEKLFF
DNA: TGTGCCAGTAGTCCGGGGACAGCAACTAATGAAAAACTGTTTTTT

V: TRBV9
J: TRBJ2-5
size: .
D: TRBD2
CDR3: CASSVGEGGPSKTQYF
DNA: TGTGCCAGCAGCGTAGGAGAGGGAGGGCCGAGTAAGACCCAGTACTTC

V: TRBV7-3
J: TRBJ2-2
size: few
D: .
CDR3: CASSPNTGELFF
DNA: TGTGCCAGCAGCCCAAACACCGGGGAGCTGTTTTTT

V: TRBV7-6
J: TRBJ2-7
size: .
D: TRBD1
CDR3: CASSSIPGQGYEQYF
DNA: TGTGCCAGCAGCTCCATCCCGGGACAGGGCTACGAGCAGTACTTC

V: TRBV27
J: TRBJ1-2
size: .
D: TRBD1
CDR3: CATRDRNNGYTF
DNA: TGTGCCACCCGGGACAGAAACAATGGCTACACCTTC

V: TRBV6-5
J: TRBJ2-1
size: .
D: TRBD2
CDR3: CASSYGGRANEQFF
DNA: TGTGCCAGCAGTTACGGCGGGAGGGCAAATGAGCAGTTCTTC

V: TRBV27
J: TRBJ2-5
size: .
D: .
CDR3: CASSLGSTGWETQYF
DNA: TGTGCCAGCAGTTTAGGGAGCACTGGGTGGGAGACCCAGTACTTC

V: TRBV7-9
J: TRBJ2-7
size: .
D: .
CDR3: CASRHRDSYEQYF
DNA: TGTGCCAGCAGGCACAGGGATAGCTACGAGCAGTACTTC

V: TRBV7-6
J: TRBJ2-2
size: .
D: TRBD2
CDR3: CASKKAGGPDTGELFF
DNA: TGTGCCAGCAAGAAAGCGGGGGGGCCCGACACCGGGGAGCTGTTTTTT

V: TRBV5-6
J: TRBJ2-3
size: .
D: TRBD2
CDR3: CASSSPGLAGGTQYF
DNA: TGTGCCAGCAGCTCCCCGGGGCTAGCGGGAGGTACGCAGTATTTT

V: TRBV6-6
J: TRBJ2-7
size: .
D: TRBD1
CDR3: CASSRTGEGEQYF
DNA: TGTGCCAGCAGTAGGACAGGGGAGGGCGAGCAGTACTTC

V: TRBV19
J: TRBJ2-7
size: .
D: TRBD1
CDR3: CASSRGSYEQYF
DNA: TGTGCCAGTAGCAGGGGGTCCTACGAGCAGTACTTC